This is a list of T cell receptor beta chains from one sample in a study of shared T cell receptors in the human thymus. Assay used: immunoSEQ multiplex PCR; TCRdb lists only in-frame clones, some missing. Counted here are 500,000 to 850,000 clones, 70% to 90% occurring once; the ten biggest clones make up under 0.01%. Separately, the same data were catalogued under a study of human thymus T cells.

Sample: thymocytes. Receptors originate from a boy under three years old with a congenital heart defect. Both conserved end residues are part of each CDR3. The D gene is left open where the match is weak. Some rows mark clone size as missing; the rest say once, few, many or name a class of expanded clone.

clone_size,d_call,j_call,v_call,cdr3_nt,cdr3_aa
-,TRBD2,TRBJ2-3,TRBV19,TGTGCCAGTAGCCTACATGGGACTAGGCGGGCTAGCACAGATACGCAGTATTTT,CASSLHGTRRASTDTQYF
-,TRBD1,TRBJ1-3,TRBV9,TGTGCCAGCAGCGTAGAACAGGGGACGGCCCGTAATGGAAACACCATATATTTT,CASSVEQGTARNGNTIYF
-,-,TRBJ2-7,TRBV30,TGTGCCTGGAGTCCCAGGGGCTACGAGCAGTACTTC,CAWSPRGYEQYF
-,TRBD2,TRBJ2-3,TRBV2,TGTGCCAGCAGAGGGACTAGCGGGAGGGCAGATACGCAGTATTTT,CASRGTSGRADTQYF
-,-,TRBJ2-7,TRBV21-1,TGTGCCAGCAGCAACCGGACTGAACTAACCTACGAGCAGTACTTC,CASSNRTELTYEQYF
-,-,TRBJ1-5,TRBV28,TGTGCCAGCAGTTTCAACAGGGTTGGGGATCAGCCCCAGCATTTT,CASSFNRVGDQPQHF
few,TRBD1,TRBJ2-7,TRBV9,TGTGCCAGCAGCGTAACTTACGGACAGGGAGTATCCGAGCAGTACTTC,CASSVTYGQGVSEQYF
-,TRBD1,TRBJ1-2,TRBV5-1,TGCGCCAGCAGCTTGGTTTTGCCAGGACAGGGATTCTATGGCTACACCTTC,CASSLVLPGQGFYGYTF
-,-,TRBJ2-2,TRBV12-5,TGTGCTAGTGGTCACAGGGAGCCGGGCACCGGGGAGCTGTTTTTT,CASGHREPGTGELFF
-,-,TRBJ2-7,TRBV4-3,TGCGCCAGCAGCCAGTTTCAACGGGAGCCCTACGAGCAGTACTTC,CASSQFQREPYEQYF
-,TRBD1,TRBJ1-2,TRBV5-6,TGTGCCAGCAGCCGCGTGACAGGGGATGGCTACACCTTC,CASSRVTGDGYTF
-,-,TRBJ2-7,TRBV7-9,TGTGCCAGCAGCCACCCGGTGGAGGGCTCCGGGGAGCAGTACTTC,CASSHPVEGSGEQYF
once,TRBD1,TRBJ1-1,TRBV28,TGTGCCAGCAGTCCTTGGGATCGGACAGGGGGCACTGAAGCTTTCTTT,CASSPWDRTGGTEAFF
-,TRBD1,TRBJ2-7,TRBV6-5,TGTGCCAGCAGCCAGCCAGGGGGCTACTACGAGCAGTACTTC,CASSQPGGYYEQYF
-,TRBD1,TRBJ2-1,TRBV11-3,TGTGCCAGCAGCTCCGGGACAGGGGAGAATGAGCAGTTCTTC,CASSSGTGENEQFF
-,TRBD2,TRBJ2-3,TRBV15,TGTGCCACCAGCAGTTCGCTAGCGGGGGGCCAAACAGATACGCAGTATTTT,CATSSSLAGGQTDTQYF
-,TRBD1,TRBJ2-7,TRBV4-3,TGCGCCAGCAGCCAAGACTCCGGGACAGGGTCCAGTTCCTACGAGCAGTACTTC,CASSQDSGTGSSSYEQYF
-,TRBD2,TRBJ2-7,TRBV5-1,TGCGCCAGCAGCAAAACCCCGGGACTAGCGGGATTCGGGGGGCGCGAGCAGTACTTC,CASSKTPGLAGFGGREQYF
once,TRBD2,TRBJ2-3,TRBV4-3,TGCGCCAGCAGCCAGGAGGGCTTGCGGGGGGGCGGGGATACGCAGTATTTT,CASSQEGLRGGGDTQYF
-,-,TRBJ2-4,TRBV5-8,TGTGCCAGCAGCCCAGCATTAGGAACAGACAAAAACATTCAGTACTTC,CASSPALGTDKNIQYF
-,TRBD2,TRBJ2-3,TRBV5-1,TGCGCCAGCAGCATAGGACTAGCGGGTCTCCCCGAGCGTGATACGCAGTATTTT,CASSIGLAGLPERDTQYF
-,-,TRBJ2-3,TRBV5-1,TGCGCCAGCAGCCCGTCGTCGTGCACAGATACGCAGTATTTT,CASSPSSCTDTQYF
-,TRBD2,TRBJ2-1,TRBV28,TGTGCCACCCTGACTAGCGGGGGGCCGTGTTGGAATGAGCAGTTCTTC,CATLTSGGPCWNEQFF
-,-,TRBJ1-6,TRBV28,TGTGCCAGCAGTTTATCAGGACAGCTGTATAATTCACCCCTCCACTTT,CASSLSGQLYNSPLHF
-,TRBD2,TRBJ2-1,TRBV5-1,TGCGCCAGCAGCTTGTATCGGACTAGTCGTAATGAGCAGTTCTTC,CASSLYRTSRNEQFF
-,TRBD1,TRBJ2-1,TRBV25-1,TGTGCCAGCAGAGACAGGGAAACTTACAATGAGCAGTTCTTC,CASRDRETYNEQFF
-,TRBD2,TRBJ2-3,TRBV5-6,TGTGCCAGCAGCCGGCGGGGGGCCCCCACAGATACGCAGTATTTT,CASSRRGAPTDTQYF
-,TRBD1,TRBJ2-7,TRBV11-3,TGTGCCAGCAGCTTAGATAGCGGACAGGGAAATAAGGAGCAGTACTTC,CASSLDSGQGNKEQYF
-,TRBD2,TRBJ2-1,TRBV19,TGTGCCAGTAGTATAAGCCCCTCCCGGGAGGCCTACAATGAGCAGTTCTTC,CASSISPSREAYNEQFF
-,TRBD2,TRBJ2-3,TRBV5-1,TGCGCCAGCAGCTTTCCTTCCGGGACTAGCGGGGGGGCAGTAAAGTCCGATACGCAGTATTTT,CASSFPSGTSGGAVKSDTQYF
-,TRBD2,TRBJ2-7,TRBV11-2,TGTGCCAGCAGCGAGAGGACTAGCGGGCGGACCTACGAGCAGTACTTC,CASSERTSGRTYEQYF
-,-,TRBJ1-2,TRBV6-6,TGTGCCAGCAGTTACCCAGGGCATCACCTCCCCTATGGCTACACCTTC,CASSYPGHHLPYGYTF
-,-,TRBJ2-3,TRBV11-2,TGTGCCAGCAGCTTAGGGCAAATCACAGATACGCAGTATTTT,CASSLGQITDTQYF
-,TRBD2,TRBJ2-5,TRBV27,TGTGCCAGCAGTTTAACCGGGGGGACGGGGACCCAGTACTTC,CASSLTGGTGTQYF
-,-,TRBJ1-2,TRBV5-1,TGCGCCAGCAGCTTGAAATGGGGGGATGGCTACACCTTC,CASSLKWGDGYTF
-,-,TRBJ1-2,TRBV4-3,TGCGCCAGCAGCCAAGTTCAATCAGGGTCGGGCTACACCTTC,CASSQVQSGSGYTF
-,-,TRBJ2-7,TRBV6-1,TGTGCCAGTCTCTACGAGCAGTACTTC,CASLYEQYF
-,TRBD1,TRBJ2-2,TRBV15,TGTGCCACCAGCAGAGATGGCAGGGGGCGGACCGGGGAGCTGTTTTTT,CATSRDGRGRTGELFF
-,TRBD2,TRBJ2-5,TRBV14,TGTGCCAGCAGCCACGGACTAGCGGGGGGGCACGGGGAAGAGACCCAGTACTTC,CASSHGLAGGHGEETQYF
-,-,TRBJ2-3,TRBV4-3,TGCGCCAGCAGCCAATCTCCAGCGGTGGGCACAGATACGCAGTATTTT,CASSQSPAVGTDTQYF
-,-,TRBJ1-2,TRBV10-2,TGCGCCAGCAGTGAGTCGGGGAGTCCCTCCCCATATGGCTACACCTTC,CASSESGSPSPYGYTF